The 2 T cell receptor beta chains listed next were all sequenced from one sample in a study of OX40 agonist ivuxolimab in advanced cancers. Here immunoSEQ multiplex PCR was the method, and the copy in TCRdb shows in-frame clones only, minus some. The sample contains approximately 12,000 clones, 69% of which appear only once. Material: CD4+ or CD8+ T cells sorted from blood, obtained in a trial of the OX40 agonist ivuxolimab. These receptors all stem from an adult with an advanced solid tumor such as melanoma, head and neck, liver or kidney cancer.

In its sample, this clone was seen once. The CDR3 DNA reads TGTGCCAGCAGTTTGAAAGGACAGTACACCTACGAGCAGTACTTC. Amino acids: CASSLKGQYTYEQYF. The chain combines TRBV28 with TRBJ2-7; the D gene is possibly TRBD1 (6 bases). The germline CDR1 and CDR2 sequences are MDHEN and SYDVKM. Trimming shortened V by 3 bases and J by 2 bases, and 14 bases separated the two germline ends. The CDR3 runs to 15 residues.

V is TRBV5-1 and J is TRBJ2-1; D might be TRBD2 (5 bases). The CDR3 runs to 13 residues. Germline V gene data show CDR1 as SGHRS and CDR2 as YFSETQ. The V gene lost 5 bases and the J gene lost 9 bases, with 15 bases spanning the gap. The CDR3: CASSSLSTSEQFF. CDR3 coding DNA: TGCGCCAGCAGTTCGTTAAGCACTAGTGAGCAGTTCTTC.